The 26 T cell receptor beta chains below were found in one sample sequenced in a study of beta chain features in type 1 diabetes. Their recognized antigens are unknown. Findings and limits, study-wide: TCRB CDR3 length was moderately but significantly reduced in all four CD4+ subsets of Type 1 diabetes patients.

The investigators reverse transcribed all of the isolated RNA, so they sequenced expressed TCRB transcripts. Measured with immunoSEQ multiplex PCR; TCRdb has only the in-frame clones, and not every one. Of 300,000 or so clones listed, 13% are singletons. Sequenced sample: naive CD4+ T cells from blood. All receptors come from a woman aged 18 to 35 with type 1 diabetes.

The rearrangement links TRBV11-2 to TRBJ2-1; weak D call: TRBD2 (6 bases). The V gene's germline CDR1 is SGHAT and CDR2 FQNNGV. V gave up 4 bases and J gave up 8 bases, with 21 bases separating them. The CDR3 sequence is 16 residues long. The CDR3 DNA reads TGTGCCAGCAGCTCCCTCCGAGGCGGGGAGGTTTATGAGCAGTTCTTC. Translated: CASSSLRGGEVYEQFF.

This clone was counted a few times. The chain has TRBV7-3 and TRBJ2-7; D possibly corresponds to TRBD2 (5 bases). Between the trimmed V and J ends, which lost 0 bases and 0 bases, there was a span of 12 bases. Germline loops: CDR1 SGHTA, CDR2 FQGTGA. The CDR3 contains 16 residues. CDR3 nucleotide sequence: TGTGCCAGCAGCTTAACCCGTCCGGGGAGCTCCTACGAGCAGTACTTC. It specifies CASSLTRPGSSYEQYF.

CDR3 in amino acids: CASSFGRGGDTQYF. CDR3 bases: TGTGCCAGCAGCTTCGGGAGGGGCGGGGATACGCAGTATTTT. The chain has TRBV5-6 and TRBJ2-3; 8 nucleotides match TRBD2. This CDR3 comprises 14 residues. The J segment lost 6 bases and the V segment lost 2 bases, leaving 5 bases of the junction unmatched. Germline CDR1 is SGHDT and CDR2 is YYEEEE.

This chain links TRBV7-2 with TRBJ2-1, with TRBD1 matching 9 bases. CDR1 and CDR2 (germline): SGHTA, FQGNSA. CDR3 length: 16 residues. With V trimmed by 5 bases and J by 8 bases, 13 bases remained unmatched. CDR3 in DNA: TGTGCCAGCAGCAGAACGCGGGACAGGGCGACCCATGAGCAGTTCTTC. It codes for CASSRTRDRATHEQFF.

This rearrangement joins TRBV5-4 to TRBJ2-5, with 7 bases matching TRBD1. Germline V gene sequence: CDR1 SGHNT, CDR2 YYREEE (reference sequence). The trim removed 3 bases at V and 6 bases at J, leaving 5 bases unmatched. The CDR3 spans 13 residues. The CDR3 spells CASSYRQGQTQYF. CDR3 nucleotide sequence: TGTGCCAGCAGCTACCGACAGGGTCAGACCCAGTACTTC.

V is TRBV2 and J is TRBJ2-2; D is perhaps TRBD1 (6 bases). Germline CDR1 SNHLY, CDR2 FYNNEI. The CDR3 loop spans 13 amino acids. Trimming took 7 bases from V and 6 from J, leaving 12 bases between them. In DNA, the CDR3 is TGTGCCAGCATAGGGGGTTTCGCCGGGGAGCTGTTTTTT. This translates into CASIGGFAGELFF.

This clone has just a few counts. The chain carries TRBV5-1 and TRBJ2-1; D perhaps matches TRBD2 (5 bases). This CDR3 contains 15 residues. Germline-derived CDR1 and CDR2 are SGHRS and YFSETQ. Deletions cut 4 bases from V and 6 bases from J, with 17 bases between. CDR3 sequence (DNA): TGCGCCAGCAGCCTACATCTCGGGAACGGCAATGAGCAGTTCTTC. This encodes CASSLHLGNGNEQFF.

This clone was seen more than once but under ten times. Other DNA sequences in this sample translate to the same CDR3. V is TRBV18 and J is TRBJ2-5, with 8 bases matching TRBD2. Per germline, CDR1 KGHSH and CDR2 LQKENI. The CDR3 has 13 residues. Trimming took 3 bases from V and 4 from J; bases not matched to a gene: 1. CDR3 sequence (DNA): TGTGCCAGCTCACCTCTAGCGGGAGAGACCCAGTACTTC. Translated: CASSPLAGETQYF.

The chain carries TRBV9 and TRBJ2-5; 12 bases match TRBD2. Germline lookup yields CDR1 SGDLS and CDR2 YYNGEE. The CDR3 spans 16 residues. Losses at the gene ends were 0 bases for V and 4 bases for J; bases not matched to a gene: 4. CDR3 sequence (DNA): TGTGCCAGCAGCGTAGGGACTAGCGGGATAAGAGAGACCCAGTACTTC. The encoded protein is CASSVGTSGIRETQYF.

This clone has just a few counts. The chain uses TRBV5-1 and TRBJ2-5, with a possible D match to TRBD1 (5 bases). This CDR3 region has 16 residues. The V gene lost 0 bases and the J gene lost 5 bases, with 17 bases spanning the gap. The germline gives CDR1 SGHRS, CDR2 YFSETQ. CDR3 sequence reads: CASSLGQGRTWETQYF. Written as DNA, the CDR3 is TGCGCCAGCAGCTTGGGTCAGGGAAGAACATGGGAGACCCAGTACTTC. Filled out from reference TRBV5-1 and TRBJ2-5, the complete variable domain reads KAGVTQTPRYLIKTRGQQVTLSCSPISGHRSVSWYQQTPGQGLQFLFEYFSETQRNKGNFPGRFSGRQFSNSRSEMNVSTLELGDSALYLCASSLGQGRTWETQYFGPGTRLLVL.

The V gene is TRBV5-6, the J gene TRBJ1-1, with D unresolved. Trimming stripped 2 bases from V and 1 base from J, with 6 bases between. CDR1 SGHDT and CDR2 YYEEEE come from the germline V gene. The CDR3 totals 13 residues. CDR3 nucleotide sequence: TGTGCCAGCAGCTTTTCAGGGAACACTGAAGCTTTCTTT. Protein product: CASSFSGNTEAFF.

Only a few counts were recorded for this clone. The rearrangement uses TRBV5-1 and TRBJ2-5; D not certain. The CDR3 is 15 amino acids. Germline lookup yields CDR1 SGHRS and CDR2 YFSETQ. Trimming took 3 bases from V and 2 from J, leaving 14 bases between them. The CDR3 spells CASSSSSVPQETQYF. DNA of the CDR3: TGCGCCAGCAGCTCTTCTAGTGTCCCACAAGAGACCCAGTACTTC.

The chain employs TRBV14 and TRBJ2-1; D not resolved. CDR3 size: 14 residues. The V end lost 0 bases, the J end lost 5 bases, and 8 bases lay between the germline ends. Germline V CDR1 and CDR2: SGHDN, FVKESK. CDR3 DNA: TGTGCCAGCAGCCAAGAGCCAGTGAACAATGAGCAGTTCTTC. Encoded protein: CASSQEPVNNEQFF.

In this sample, this clone turned up a few times. V and J are TRBV27 and TRBJ1-1, with 7 bases matching TRBD1. Germline lookup yields CDR1 MNHEY and CDR2 SMNVEV (reference sequence). The J segment lost 1 base and the V segment lost 2 bases, leaving 7 bases of the junction unmatched. The CDR3 has 16 amino acids. CDR3 region: CASSLATGKGNTEAFF. In DNA, the CDR3 is TGTGCCAGCAGTTTAGCGACAGGGAAAGGGAACACTGAAGCTTTCTTT.

This clone was seen only a few times. This chain uses TRBV18 with TRBJ2-2; TRBD1 matches at 8 bases. Losses at the gene ends were 3 bases for V and 5 bases for J; bases not matched to a gene: 2. CDR3 length equals 14 residues. Germline V gene data show CDR1 as KGHSH and CDR2 as LQKENI. The CDR3 coding sequence is TGTGCCAGCTCACCCAGGACAGGGACCGGGGAGCTGTTTTTT. It encodes CASSPRTGTGELFF.

This clone occurred a few times. This chain uses TRBV2 with TRBJ2-3; D remains unclear. V was shortened by 1 base and J by 1 base, with 9 bases between the two germline ends. This CDR3 contains 15 residues. Germline V CDR1 and CDR2: SNHLY, FYNNEI. The CDR3 here is CASSEVPYGTDTQYF. In DNA, the CDR3 is TGTGCCAGCAGTGAAGTCCCCTACGGCACAGATACGCAGTATTTT.

This clone has a handful of counts. V gene TRBV30 combines with J gene TRBJ2-1; 11 nucleotides align to TRBD2. CDR1 GTSNPN and CDR2 SVGIG come from the germline V gene (reference sequence). V lost 5 bases, J lost 4 bases, and 25 bases stayed unmatched. This CDR3 region has 21 residues. The CDR3 region has the DNA TGTGCCTGGGGGGGGACTAGCGGCACTATAAAACCCCCAGGGATATACAATGAGCAGTTCTTC. Its translation: CAWGGTSGTIKPPGIYNEQFF.

The chain links TRBV29-1 to TRBJ1-4; possible D gene TRBD1, 6 bases. The ends were cut back, 1 base at V and 4 bases at J, with 16 bases in the middle. CDR1 is SQVTM and CDR2 is ANQGSEA in the germline V gene. The CDR3 is 16 residues long. CDR3 loop: CSVEGLGRGDNEKLFF. The CDR3 DNA is TGCAGCGTTGAAGGCCTGGGCAGGGGCGATAATGAAAAACTGTTTTTT.

This chain joins TRBV6-5 and TRBJ1-1, with D unresolved. Trimming cost V 6 bases and J 1 base, with 12 bases left between them. Germline CDR1 MNHEY, CDR2 SVGAGI. The CDR3 spans 14 residues. The CDR3 nucleotides read TGTGCCAGCAGCTTACATGAAGAGAACACTGAAGCTTTCTTT. Encoded protein: CASSLHEENTEAFF.

In DNA form, the CDR3 reads TGCAGTCCCCGGGGGGCTTTCTTT. It codes for CSPRGAFF. The rearrangement uses TRBV20-1 and TRBJ1-1; a weak D match, TRBD1 (5 bases). CDR3 length: 8 amino acids. The germline V gene has CDR1 DFQATT and CDR2 SNEGSKA (reference sequence). With 8 bases removed from V and 11 bases from J, the gap between germline ends came to 9 bases.

This chain uses TRBV20-1 with TRBJ1-1; no firm D call. With 0 bases removed from V and 6 bases from J, the gap between germline ends came to 5 bases. CDR1 is DFQATT, CDR2 SNEGSKA, per germline (reference sequence). The CDR3 spans 11 residues. The CDR3 region is CSARDYAEAFF. In DNA, the CDR3 is TGCAGTGCTAGAGATTATGCTGAAGCTTTCTTT.

CDR3 amino acids: CASSLAENQETQYF. As DNA, the CDR3 is TGTGCCAGCAGCTTAGCGGAGAACCAAGAGACCCAGTACTTC. The rearrangement links TRBV7-2 to TRBJ2-5; no clear D. CDR3 length equals 14 residues. Germline V gene data show CDR1 as SGHTA and CDR2 as FQGNSA. V lost 0 bases to trimming and J lost 0 bases, with 5 bases between them. Drawing the rest from reference TRBV7-2 and TRBJ2-5, the complete variable domain is GAGVSQSPSNKVTEKGKDVELRCDPISGHTALYWYRQSLGQGLEFLIYFQGNSAPDKSGLPSDRFSAERTGGSVSTLTIQRTQQEDSAVYLCASSLAENQETQYFGPGTRLLVL.

In its sample, this clone was seen a few times. The rearrangement joins TRBV5-1 to TRBJ2-7, with D perhaps matching TRBD1 (5 bases). The V and J ends lost 5 bases and 4 bases respectively, with 16 bases between them. CDR1 and CDR2 from the germline V gene are SGHRS and YFSETQ. The CDR3 sequence is 14 residues long. CDR3 DNA: TGCGCCAGCAGACTGACCTTTGGGGCTTACGAGCAGTACGTC. It yields the protein CASRLTFGAYEQYV.

There are a few counts of this clone. The chain links TRBV2 to TRBJ2-6; no definite D call. CDR1 and CDR2 (germline): SNHLY, FYNNEI. The CDR3 consists of 17 residues. V was clipped by 3 bases and J by 1 base, with 13 bases between them. This CDR3 reads CASSDFGGLSGANVLTF. CDR3 nucleotide sequence: TGTGCCAGCAGTGATTTTGGCGGTTTATCTGGGGCCAACGTCCTGACTTTC.

In this sample, this clone turned up a few times. This chain uses TRBV4-2 with TRBJ2-1; TRBD2 is a possible D gene (7 bases). Germline-derived CDR1 and CDR2 are LGHNA and YNFKEQ. The CDR3 has 17 residues. The ends were cut back, 4 bases at V and 3 bases at J, with 19 bases in the middle. The CDR3 spells CASSRGAGERDYNEQFF. The DNA for the CDR3 is TGTGCCAGCAGCCGGGGGGCGGGAGAGCGGGACTACAATGAGCAGTTCTTC.

The CDR3 region is CATSGGANYGYTF. CDR3 nucleotides: TGTGCCACCTCGGGGGGGGCTAACTATGGCTACACCTTC. The chain is built from TRBV19 and TRBJ1-2; D is possibly TRBD1 (5 bases). Germline values: CDR1 LNHDA, CDR2 SQIVND (reference sequence). Trimming shortened V by 10 bases and J by 0 bases, and 12 bases separated the two germline ends. CDR3 size: 13 residues.